The 23 T cell receptor beta chains below were found in one sample sequenced in a study of T-cell reconstitution after alpha-beta-depleted transplantation in children. Unique molecular identifiers were incorporated into the prepared TCRbeta library. TCRdb independently ran MiXCR on the PCR reads; one entry per CDR3 protein. The sample consists of tens of thousands of distinct CDR3 sequences, approximately 46% of them appearing once. This material consisted of PBMCs, mostly from graft donor cells, taken 360 days after TCRalphabeta/CD19-depleted stem cell transplant. The receptors were gathered from a male patient between 5 and 17 years old who had a stem cell transplant for acute lymphoblastic leukemia, so the T cells may come from the graft donor.

This clonotype has just a few counts. V and J are TRBV20-1 and TRBJ2-7; tentatively, D is TRBD1 (5 bases). Looked up from germline, CDR1 is DFQATT and CDR2 is SNEGSKA (reference sequence). Trimming pared 3 bases from V and 2 bases from J, leaving 14 bases between. This CDR3 region has 14 residues. The CDR3 here is CSASPVTDPYEQYF. DNA for the CDR3: TGCAGTGCTAGCCCCGTGACAGACCCCTACGAGCAGTACTTC.

There are a few counts of this clonotype. V is TRBV28 and J is TRBJ2-4; D uncertain. The CDR3 runs 13 residues. V was shortened by 3 bases and J by 6 bases, with 9 bases between the two germline ends. Germline-derived CDR1 and CDR2 are MDHEN and SYDVKM. CDR3 DNA sequence: TGTGCCAGCAGTTTTATCGGAATAAACATTCAGTACTTC. Protein product: CASSFIGINIQYF.

The V and J genes are TRBV12-3 or TRBV12-4 and TRBJ2-7; the match to TRBD2 covers 8 bases. The CDR3 consists of 15 residues. The V gene end was trimmed by 6 bases and the J gene end by 3 bases; junction bases not matched to a gene: 10. Here the CDR3 DNA reads TGTGCCAGCAGAGGGGGACTAGGAAGAAACTACGAGCAGTACTTC. Residues: CASRGGLGRNYEQYF.

This clonotype occurred many times. This sequence joins TRBV7-6 and TRBJ2-7; 7 bases line up with TRBD1. The V and J ends lost 5 bases and 1 base, in that order; junction bases with no gene match: 11. This CDR3 contains 16 residues. Germline V gives CDR1 SGHVS, CDR2 FNYEAQ. CDR3 nucleotides: TGTGCCAGCAGCGTCCTCCCGGGACAGTTATCCTACGAGCAGTACTTC. Its protein is CASSVLPGQLSYEQYF.

The chain links TRBV20-1 to TRBJ2-7, with D unresolved. The CDR3 totals 16 residues. Between the trimmed V and J ends, which lost 0 bases and 1 base, there was a span of 16 bases. The germline gives CDR1 DFQATT, CDR2 SNEGSKA (reference sequence). CDR3 coding DNA: TGCAGTGCTAGAGACCTCGTTCTATCTTCTTCCTACGAGCAGTACTTC. It codes for CSARDLVLSSSYEQYF.

The chain links TRBV20-1 to TRBJ2-3, with D possibly TRBD2 on 5 matching bases. V shed 2 bases and J shed 1 base, with 16 bases lying between them. Germline-derived CDR1 and CDR2 are DFQATT and SNEGSKA (reference sequence). The CDR3 is 16 residues long. This CDR3 reads CSARLVAKRRTDTQYF. The CDR3 DNA reads as TGCAGTGCTAGATTGGTAGCGAAACGTCGCACAGATACGCAGTATTTT.

This clonotype was observed a few times. The CDR3, as DNA: TGTGCCAGCAGCTTATCAGGGGGCGCAAGCACCGGGGAGCTGTTTTTT. Translating gives CASSLSGGASTGELFF. The V and J genes are TRBV7-2 and TRBJ2-2, with 8 nucleotides matching TRBD1. The CDR3 extends over 16 amino acids. V shed 2 bases, J shed 4 bases, and the junction held 6 bases outside the gene matches. In germline, CDR1 is SGHTA, CDR2 FQGNSA.

The chain combines TRBV4-1 with TRBJ2-3, with D possibly being TRBD2 (6 bases). Trimming removed 2 bases from V and 4 bases from J, with 7 bases in between. There are 13 residues in the CDR3. The germline V gene has CDR1 MGHRA and CDR2 YSYEKL. Written as DNA, the CDR3 is TGCGCCAGCAGCCAATGGGGGGCAGATACGCAGTATTTT. Protein: CASSQWGADTQYF.

This clonotype was seen a few times. The chain uses TRBV7-9 and TRBJ2-5; D is uncertain. Per the germline V gene, CDR1 is SEHNR and CDR2 is FQNEAQ (reference sequence). Between the trimmed V and J ends, which lost 3 bases and 1 base, there was a span of 12 bases. The CDR3 length is 15 residues. The CDR3, as DNA: TGTGCCAGCAGCTTGGGTAGGGCTCTCCAAGAGACCCAGTACTTC. The encoded protein is CASSLGRALQETQYF.

This clonotype was detected only a few times. The chain links TRBV20-1 to TRBJ1-2; D ambiguous. Deletions cut 2 bases from V and 2 bases from J, with 15 bases between. The CDR3 has 15 residues. The germline gives CDR1 DFQATT, CDR2 SNEGSKA (reference sequence). For the CDR3, the DNA is TGCAGTGCTAGAAAAACCTGGCGAGGGAACTATGGCTACACCTTC. This gives the protein CSARKTWRGNYGYTF.

The chain carries TRBV4-1 and TRBJ2-1, with 9 bases aligning to TRBD2. The CDR3 contains 18 residues. CDR1 and CDR2 (germline): MGHRA, YSYEKL. J gave up 8 bases and V 0 bases, and 14 bases lay outside the gene matches. The CDR3 loop reads CASSQDGNPSGNGDEQFF. CDR3 DNA: TGCGCCAGCAGCCAAGATGGTAATCCTAGCGGGAATGGGGATGAGCAGTTCTTC.

A single count supports this clonotype. The chain carries TRBV12-3 or TRBV12-4 and TRBJ2-7; 10 nucleotides agree with TRBD1. CDR3 length: 13 residues. The V gene end was trimmed by 5 bases and the J gene end by 5 bases; junction bases not matched to a gene: 3. The CDR3 DNA is TGTGCCAGCAGTAAGGGACAGGGGAACGAGCAGTACTTC. It codes for CASSKGQGNEQYF.

This clonotype was counted only a few times. The chain couples TRBV10-3 to TRBJ2-3; 9 bases match TRBD2. CDR3 size: 15 residues. V was clipped by 7 bases and J by 3 bases; unmatched bases: 8. The germline CDR1 and CDR2 sequences are ENHRY and SYGVKD. The CDR3 region is CAIKSPSGGTDTQYF. CDR3 sequence (DNA): TGTGCCATCAAATCGCCGAGCGGGGGGACAGATACGCAGTATTTT.

The V and J genes are TRBV12-3 or TRBV12-4 and TRBJ2-5; either TRBD1 or TRBD2 may supply D (5 bases each). V dropped 7 bases and J dropped 1 base, with 10 bases sitting between them. The CDR3 is 13 residues long. The CDR3 DNA is TGTGCCAGCACCCCTGGGGGCCAAGAGACCCAGTACTTC. Its protein product is CASTPGGQETQYF.

The genes are TRBV6-5 and TRBJ2-1; 10 bases map to TRBD2. This CDR3 has 15 residues. Per the germline V gene, CDR1 is MNHEY and CDR2 is SVGAGI. V trimming: 6 bases; J trimming: 7 bases; junction bases outside the gene matches: 9. CDR3: CASSYLAGEINEQFF. DNA for the CDR3: TGTGCCAGCAGCTATCTAGCGGGAGAAATAAATGAGCAGTTCTTC.

The rearrangement links TRBV7-3 to TRBJ2-3; 8 bases map to TRBD2. The V segment lost 3 bases and the J segment 6 bases; nucleotides outside the gene matches: 11. The CDR3 length is 16 residues. The germline CDR1 and CDR2 sequences are SGHTA and FQGTGA. The CDR3 DNA follows: TGTGCCAGCAGCTTCGGAACGGGACTAGAGGGCGATACGCAGTATTTT. This gives the protein CASSFGTGLEGDTQYF.

This clonotype was seen a single time. V gene TRBV20-1 combines with J gene TRBJ2-2; D is undetermined. Trimming removed 2 bases at V and 6 bases at J, with 10 bases between. The CDR3 is 13 residues long. Germline V gives CDR1 DFQATT, CDR2 SNEGSKA (reference sequence). This chain's CDR3 is CSARPPTAGELFF. In DNA form, the CDR3 reads TGCAGTGCTAGACCCCCAACGGCCGGGGAGCTGTTTTTT.

V and J are TRBV5-1 and TRBJ1-1; D possibly corresponds to TRBD1 (6 bases). The CDR3 runs 13 residues. Germline V lookup: CDR1 SGHRS, CDR2 YFSETQ. V was shortened by 2 bases and J by 5 bases, with 10 bases between the two germline ends. The CDR3 sequence: CASSLGGETEAFF. In DNA form, the CDR3 reads TGCGCCAGCAGCTTAGGGGGGGAAACTGAAGCTTTCTTT.

This clonotype was observed a handful of times. The V call is TRBV29-1, the J call TRBJ2-7; tentatively, D is TRBD2 (5 bases). V shed 4 bases and J shed 7 bases, with 14 bases lying between them. The germline CDR1 and CDR2 sequences are SQVTM and ANQGSEA. The CDR3 totals 12 residues. This CDR3 reads CSVGAKTGEQYF. CDR3 sequence (DNA): TGCAGCGTTGGGGCGAAGACGGGGGAGCAGTACTTC.

This chain connects TRBV24-1 to TRBJ2-1; tentative D call: TRBD1 (6 bases). The germline V gene has CDR1 KGHDR and CDR2 SFDVKD. The ends were cut back, 3 bases at V and 0 bases at J, with 8 bases in the middle. The CDR3 spans 15 residues. CDR3 sequence: CATSDRGGSYNEQFF. The CDR3 DNA follows: TGTGCCACCAGTGATAGAGGGGGCTCCTACAATGAGCAGTTCTTC.

This sequence joins TRBV28 and TRBJ2-1; D unresolved. This CDR3 comprises 15 residues. The germline V gene has CDR1 MDHEN and CDR2 SYDVKM. The V end was cut by 9 bases, the J end by 0 bases, with 15 bases between. The CDR3 region is CARGNTLDSYNEQFF. CDR3 DNA sequence: TGTGCCAGGGGGAATACACTGGACTCCTACAATGAGCAGTTCTTC.

The V gene is TRBV28, the J gene TRBJ2-7; 9 nucleotides match TRBD1. The V gene end was trimmed by 6 bases and the J gene end by 3 bases; junction bases not matched to a gene: 6. This CDR3 has 14 amino acids. Germline V gene data show CDR1 as MDHEN and CDR2 as SYDVKM. CDR3 coding DNA: TGTGCCAGCAGACTCCGGGACAGGGTCTACGAGCAGTACTTC. Translating gives CASRLRDRVYEQYF. Combining the CDR3 with reference TRBV28 and TRBJ2-7 gives the whole variable domain DVKVTQSSRYLVKRTGEKVFLECVQDMDHENMFWYRQDPGLGLRLIYFSYDVKMKEKGDIPEGYSVSREKKERFSLILESASTNQTSMYLCASRLRDRVYEQYFGPGTRLTVT.

The rearrangement links TRBV28 to TRBJ2-7, with D perhaps matching TRBD1 (6 bases). The CDR3 contains 14 residues. Between the trimmed V and J ends, which lost 7 bases and 7 bases, there was a span of 20 bases. Germline lookup yields CDR1 MDHEN and CDR2 SYDVKM. CDR3 residues: CASTDRSISTEQYF. The CDR3 DNA follows: TGTGCCAGCACCGACAGGTCGATTTCCACGGAGCAGTACTTC. The full variable domain, completed using reference TRBV28 and TRBJ2-7, is DVKVTQSSRYLVKRTGEKVFLECVQDMDHENMFWYRQDPGLGLRLIYFSYDVKMKEKGDIPEGYSVSREKKERFSLILESASTNQTSMYLCASTDRSISTEQYFGPGTRLTVT.